This entry concerns a single T cell receptor (beta chain). This clonotype was recorded many times. Its recognized antigen is unknown. It has no much larger one-base neighbor in the sample; base qualities were not kept. In light of the paper, this sample's treatment or condition label describes: allogeneic hematopoietic cell transplantation with graft depleted of TCRalphabeta T cells and CD19 B cells. Transplant recipients were children who received TCRalphabeta/CD19-depleted allogeneic hematopoietic cell grafts. These data come from a study of T-cell reconstitution after alpha-beta-depleted transplantation in children (dated by TCRdb to 2016 to 2017). For context, the study as a whole: The study quantitatively tracked T-cell immune reconstitution after TCRalphabeta/CD19-depleted allogeneic hematopoietic cell transplantation in children using TCR repertoire profiling. Study-wide findings and limitations: In some patients, the high TCRbeta diversity seen at day 60 was put down to recipient T cells and intrathymic progenitors that had survived conditioning. Hyperexpanded clone frequencies declined over subsequent months; after one year, T-cell counts and TCRbeta diversity were mostly attributed to newly produced T cells. About two months after transplant, the apparently early recovery of alphabetaT-cell counts reportedly depended on just several hundred clones that had expanded rapidly and came from non-depleted graft cells.

Cut back by 5 bases and 0 bases, the V and J ends lie 12 bases apart. The CDR3 numbers 16 residues from cysteine through phenylalanine. Just the 48-base CDR3 DNA is kept, in frame starting at base 1. CDR1 is given as KGHDR and CDR2 as SFDVKD, both from the germline V gene. Library construction relied on PCR. Sequencing was carried out with an Illumina HiSeq 2500. To normalize quantification of the TCRbeta repertoire, the TCR libraries were built with molecular barcoding that relied on unique molecular identifiers. The public reads were reanalyzed by TCRdb: fastp trimming at Q25, MiXCR alignment, in-frame beta chains only. Entries are consolidated by CDR3 protein sequence, retaining the most common genes and DNA. The sample table shows 280,000 or so distinct CDR3 sequences, and more than 9% are seen once. Clones ranked in the top ten supply 20% to 25% of the sample.

In this chain, TRBV24-1 is recombined with TRBJ2-2; TRBD2 might be the D gene, on 7 matching bases. Specimen: peripheral blood, collected 180 days after TCRalphabeta/CD19-depleted stem cell transplant. The sequence came from a male patient aged 2 to 9 who had a stem cell transplant for chronic granulomatous disease, so the T cells may come from the graft donor. The DNA is TGTGCCACCAGTGGAGCGCGGGGGCCGAACACCGGGGAGCTGTTTTTT. This is translated as CATSGARGPNTGELFF.